This T cell receptor beta chain was retrieved from a study of blood T cell repertoires in COVID-19. Study information: The United States, Italy and Spain supplied acute and convalescent COVID-19 samples. T cells, B-cell-depleted T cells, or PBMCs supplied cDNA or gDNA.

As processed by the authors: The authors estimated nucleated cell counts from reference gene primer amplification. Only in-frame clones appear in the TCRdb table, and some are missing; sequencing was by immunoSEQ multiplex PCR. V and J calls and clone size are as listed in that table; D and trimming were resolved from the DNA. The sample holds 250,000 to 300,000 clones, about 88% seen once. Trimming shortened V by 4 bases and J by 6 bases, and 14 bases separated the two germline ends. Germline V CDR1 and CDR2: SGDLS, YYNGEE. The CDR3 spans 14 residues. This clonotype was obtained from a woman in her sixties or seventies with acute or convalescent COVID-19. V and J are TRBV9 and TRBJ2-1; possibly TRBD2 for D (7 bases). The sample consisted of peripheral blood. The CDR3 nucleotides read TGTGCCAGCAGCCTGGGAGGGGGGTTCAATGAGCAGTTCTTC. Residues: CASSLGGGFNEQFF.